This TCR beta chain came from a study of blood T cell repertoires in COVID-19. The overall study: T cells, B-cell-depleted T cells, or PBMCs supplied cDNA or gDNA.

Authors' analysis steps: Reference gene primer amplification gave nucleated cell count estimates. Repertoires were generated with immunoSEQ multiplex PCR, while TCRdb's copy carries only in-frame clones and drops some. That table furnishes V, J and clone size, whereas the DNA furnished D and trimming. This sample has under 200,000 clones; 70% to 90% occur once, and the top ten carry 20% to 25%. CDR1 is SGHRS and CDR2 is YFSETQ in the germline V gene. The CDR3 sequence is 15 residues long. V lost 4 bases and J lost 10, with 18 bases in between. Input material: peripheral blood. The receptor's source is a man between 60 and 70 years old with active or convalescent COVID-19. This chain links TRBV5-1 with TRBJ1-6; possible D gene TRBD1, 6 bases. This CDR3 is CASSLETGIGSPLHF. CDR3 DNA sequence: TGCGCCAGCAGCCTCGAAACAGGGATCGGGTCACCCCTCCACTTT. The whole variable domain, remainder taken from reference TRBV5-1 and TRBJ1-6, is KAGVTQTPRYLIKTRGQQVTLSCSPISGHRSVSWYQQTPGQGLQFLFEYFSETQRNKGNFPGRFSGRQFSNSRSEMNVSTLELGDSALYLCASSLETGIGSPLHFGNGTRLTVT.